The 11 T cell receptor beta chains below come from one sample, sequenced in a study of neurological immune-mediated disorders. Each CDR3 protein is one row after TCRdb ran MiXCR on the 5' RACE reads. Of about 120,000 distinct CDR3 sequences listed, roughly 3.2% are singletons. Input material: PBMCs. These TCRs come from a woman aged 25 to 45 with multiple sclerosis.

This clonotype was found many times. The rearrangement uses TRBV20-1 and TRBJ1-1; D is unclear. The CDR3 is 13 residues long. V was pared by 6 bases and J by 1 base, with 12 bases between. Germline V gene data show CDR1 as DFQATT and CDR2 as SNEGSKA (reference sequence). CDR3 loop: CSAPDGKNTEAFF. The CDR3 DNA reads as TGCAGTGCCCCGGACGGGAAGAACACTGAAGCTTTCTTT.

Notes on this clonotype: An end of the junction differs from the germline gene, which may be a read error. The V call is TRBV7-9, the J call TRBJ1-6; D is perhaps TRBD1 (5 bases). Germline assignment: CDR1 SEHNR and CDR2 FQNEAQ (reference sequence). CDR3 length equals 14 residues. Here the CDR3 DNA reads TGTGCCAGCAGCCGGGACGGGGGTAATTCAACCCTCAACTTT. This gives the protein CASSRDGGNSTLNF.

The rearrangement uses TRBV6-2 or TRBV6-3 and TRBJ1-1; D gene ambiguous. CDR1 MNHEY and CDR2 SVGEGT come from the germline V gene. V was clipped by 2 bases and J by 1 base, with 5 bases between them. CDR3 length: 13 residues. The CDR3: CASSYKRNTEAFF. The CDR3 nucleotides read TGTGCCAGCAGTTACAAACGGAACACTGAAGCTTTCTTT.

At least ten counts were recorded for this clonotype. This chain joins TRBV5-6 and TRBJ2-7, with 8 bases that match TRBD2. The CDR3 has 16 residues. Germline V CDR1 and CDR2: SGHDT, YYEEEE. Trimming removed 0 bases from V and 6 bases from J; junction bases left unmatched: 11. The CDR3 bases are TGTGCCAGCAGCTTGGTTTCTGGACTAGCCCTACGCGAGCAGTACTTC. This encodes CASSLVSGLALREQYF.

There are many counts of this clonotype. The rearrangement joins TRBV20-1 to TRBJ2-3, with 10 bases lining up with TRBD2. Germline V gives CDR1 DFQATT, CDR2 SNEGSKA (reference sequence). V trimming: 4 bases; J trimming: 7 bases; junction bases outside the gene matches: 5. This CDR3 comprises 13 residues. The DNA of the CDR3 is TGCAGTGCTATGCTAGCGGGAGAGAATACGCAGTATTTT. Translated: CSAMLAGENTQYF.

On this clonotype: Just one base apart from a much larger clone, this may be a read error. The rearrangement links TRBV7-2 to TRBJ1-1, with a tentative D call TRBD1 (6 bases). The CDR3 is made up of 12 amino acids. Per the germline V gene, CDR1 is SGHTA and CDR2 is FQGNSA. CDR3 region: CDSSLGTPEAFF. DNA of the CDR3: TGTGACAGCAGCTTAGGGACACCTGAAGCTTTCTTT.

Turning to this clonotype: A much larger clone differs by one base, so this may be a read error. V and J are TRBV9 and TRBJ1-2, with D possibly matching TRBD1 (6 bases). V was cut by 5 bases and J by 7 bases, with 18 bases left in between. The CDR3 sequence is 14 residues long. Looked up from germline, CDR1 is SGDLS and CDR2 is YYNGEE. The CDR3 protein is CASRSGKGVGGYTF. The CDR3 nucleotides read TGTGCCAGCAGGTCGGGAAAGGGGGTGGGTGGCTACACCTTC.

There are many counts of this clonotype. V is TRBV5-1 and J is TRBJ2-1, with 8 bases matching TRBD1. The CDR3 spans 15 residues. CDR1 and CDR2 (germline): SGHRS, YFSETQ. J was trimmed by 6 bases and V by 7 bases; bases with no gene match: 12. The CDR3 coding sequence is TGCGCCAGCGACGCAGGGGGCGCAGGTCCCAATGAGCAGTTCTTC. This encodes CASDAGGAGPNEQFF.

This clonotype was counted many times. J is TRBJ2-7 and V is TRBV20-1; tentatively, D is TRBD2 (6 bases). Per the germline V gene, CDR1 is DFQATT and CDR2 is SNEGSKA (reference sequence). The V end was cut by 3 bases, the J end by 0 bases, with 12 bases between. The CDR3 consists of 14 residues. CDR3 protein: CSASHPGVSYEQYF. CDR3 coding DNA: TGCAGTGCTAGCCACCCGGGGGTCTCCTACGAGCAGTACTTC.

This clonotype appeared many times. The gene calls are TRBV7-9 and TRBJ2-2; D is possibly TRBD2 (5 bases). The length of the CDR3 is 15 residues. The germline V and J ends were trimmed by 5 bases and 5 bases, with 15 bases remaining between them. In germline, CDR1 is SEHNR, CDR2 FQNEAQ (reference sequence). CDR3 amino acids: CASSRSNLATGELFF. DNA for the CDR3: TGTGCCAGCAGCCGCAGTAATCTAGCAACCGGGGAGCTGTTTTTT.

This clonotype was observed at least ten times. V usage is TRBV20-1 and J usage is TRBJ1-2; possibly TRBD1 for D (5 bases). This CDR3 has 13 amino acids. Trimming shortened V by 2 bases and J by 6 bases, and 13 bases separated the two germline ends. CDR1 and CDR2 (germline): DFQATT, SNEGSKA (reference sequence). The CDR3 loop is CSARLTGGNGYTF. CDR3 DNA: TGCAGTGCTAGACTTACAGGTGGAAATGGCTACACCTTC.